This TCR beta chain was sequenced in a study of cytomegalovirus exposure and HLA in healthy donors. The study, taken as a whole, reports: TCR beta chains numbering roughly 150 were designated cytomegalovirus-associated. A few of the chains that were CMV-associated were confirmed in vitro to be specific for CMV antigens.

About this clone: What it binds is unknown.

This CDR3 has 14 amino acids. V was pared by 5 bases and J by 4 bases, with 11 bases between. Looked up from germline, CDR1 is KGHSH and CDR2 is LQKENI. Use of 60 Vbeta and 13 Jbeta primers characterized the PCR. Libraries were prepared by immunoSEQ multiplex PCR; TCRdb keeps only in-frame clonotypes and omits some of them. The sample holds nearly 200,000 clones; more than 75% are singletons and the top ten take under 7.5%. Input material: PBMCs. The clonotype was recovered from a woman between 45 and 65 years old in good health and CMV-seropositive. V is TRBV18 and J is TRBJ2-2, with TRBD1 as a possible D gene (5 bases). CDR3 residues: CASSTGMGTGELFF. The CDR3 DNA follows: TGTGCCAGCTCAACAGGAATGGGCACCGGGGAGCTGTTTTTT.